Below, 17 T cell receptor beta chains from the same sample are listed, as sequenced in a study of T cell repertoires in cytomegalovirus infection. TCRdb recomputed calls from the reads with MiXCR, one row per CDR3 protein. The sample has 300,000 to 450,000 distinct CDR3 sequences; over 15% are singletons. Sequenced: PBMCs. Receptor source: a human donor in good health (CMV status not recorded). Some clones in this sample may be carry-over from other donors' samples.

This clonotype has only a few counts. The chain has TRBV19 and TRBJ1-3; 7 nucleotides line up with TRBD1. CDR3 length equals 14 residues. V was clipped by 7 bases and J by 2 bases; unmatched bases: 5. Germline V lookup: CDR1 LNHDA, CDR2 SQIVND (reference sequence). As DNA, the CDR3 is TGTGCCAGTAAGCAGGGGGATACTGGAAACACCATATATTTT. Protein sequence: CASKQGDTGNTIYF.

CDR3 protein: CASRQGPSSYNSPLHF. The CDR3 DNA is TGCGCCAGCAGACAGGGCCCCAGCTCCTATAATTCACCCCTCCACTTT. The rearrangement links TRBV23-1 to TRBJ1-6; possible D gene TRBD1, 6 bases. TRBV23-1 is an open reading frame whose function is uncertain. Trimming removed 6 bases from V and 0 bases from J, with 12 bases in between. The CDR3 spans 16 residues.

This clonotype has more than one count but fewer than ten. The chain uses TRBV6-6 and TRBJ2-5; no definite D call. Trimming left V 2 bases short and J 3 bases short, with 7 bases between. This CDR3 is built from 13 residues. Germline V lookup: CDR1 MNHNY, CDR2 SVGAGI (reference sequence). This chain's CDR3 is CASSYREKETQYF. The CDR3 DNA reads as TGTGCCAGCAGTTACCGAGAAAAAGAGACCCAGTACTTC.

The chain uses TRBV9 and TRBJ1-5; D is unresolved. The germline V and J ends were trimmed by 4 bases and 4 bases, with 15 bases remaining between them. Germline lookup yields CDR1 SGDLS and CDR2 YYNGEE. The CDR3 has 15 amino acids. The CDR3 region is CASSLHGQANQPQHF. The CDR3 DNA reads TGTGCCAGCAGCCTCCATGGGCAGGCAAATCAGCCCCAGCATTTT.

This clonotype was seen many times. The V and J genes are TRBV12-3 or TRBV12-4 and TRBJ2-3, with 14 bases lining up with TRBD2. The CDR3 contains 16 residues. V shed 4 bases, J shed 9 bases, and the junction held 9 bases outside the gene matches. CDR3 sequence (DNA): TGTGCCAGCAGTTCGGGACTAGCGGGAGTCATAGTAACGCAGTATTTT. Its translation: CASSSGLAGVIVTQYF.

The chain has TRBV6-2 or TRBV6-3 and TRBJ1-1; D gene uncertain. With 5 bases removed from V and 6 bases from J, the gap between germline ends came to 13 bases. CDR3 length equals 13 residues. The germline V gene has CDR1 MNHEY and CDR2 SVGEGT. This CDR3 reads CASSRGVGAEAFF. In nucleotides, the CDR3 is TGTGCCAGCAGTCGGGGTGTCGGGGCTGAAGCTTTCTTT.

The CDR3 here is CASSPRVGESTDTQYF. CDR3 sequence (DNA): TGTGCCAGCAGCCCCCGGGTCGGGGAGAGCACAGATACGCAGTATTTT. V gene TRBV7-6 combines with J gene TRBJ2-3; perhaps TRBD2 as D (5 bases). Trimming stripped 5 bases from V and 0 bases from J, with 15 bases between. The length of the CDR3 is 16 residues. CDR1 and CDR2 from the germline V gene are SGHVS and FNYEAQ.

This clonotype was detected only a few times. The chain is built from TRBV5-1 and TRBJ1-5; the match to TRBD1 covers 7 bases. Germline V gives CDR1 SGHRS, CDR2 YFSETQ. V dropped 1 base and J dropped 1; count of bases not matched to a gene: 5. The CDR3 extends over 16 amino acids. The CDR3 DNA sequence: TGCGCCAGCAGCTTGACAGGGGATACGAGCAATCAGCCCCAGCATTTT. This encodes CASSLTGDTSNQPQHF.

The V call is TRBV25-1, the J call TRBJ2-5; TRBD1 agrees at 7 bases. The V gene end was trimmed by 6 bases and the J gene end by 0 bases; junction bases not matched to a gene: 4. Germline CDR1 MGHDK, CDR2 SYGVNS. This CDR3 region has 14 residues. CDR3 sequence reads: CASRGQTYQETQYF. The CDR3 DNA is TGTGCCAGCAGGGGACAGACGTACCAAGAGACCCAGTACTTC.

This clonotype has at least ten counts. The chain links TRBV7-2 to TRBJ1-2, with 8 nucleotides matching TRBD1. The germline gives CDR1 SGHTA, CDR2 FQGNSA. Trimming removed 3 bases from V and 4 bases from J; junction bases left unmatched: 4. This CDR3 region has 14 residues. CDR3 sequence (DNA): TGTGCCAGCAGCTTTGGACAGGGTGGCTATGGCTACACCTTC. Its protein is CASSFGQGGYGYTF.

The CDR3 bases are TGTGCCAGTAGGAAGACGCTCTTGGACTATGGCTACACCTTC. This codes for CASRKTLLDYGYTF. The chain joins TRBV19 to TRBJ1-2; D call uncertain. Germline V gene data show CDR1 as LNHDA and CDR2 as SQIVND (reference sequence). CDR3 length: 14 amino acids. Trimming pared 6 bases from V and 3 bases from J, leaving 14 bases between.

The sample holds one count of this clonotype. The gene calls are TRBV5-1 and TRBJ1-2; 8 nucleotides agree with TRBD1. CDR1 SGHRS and CDR2 YFSETQ come from the germline V gene. The CDR3 totals 16 residues. V gave up 0 bases and J gave up 8 bases; unmatched junction bases: 12. For the CDR3, the DNA is TGCGCCAGCAGCTTGGTTCCGCAGGGGGCCTCACGGGGCTACACCTTC. Translation: CASSLVPQGASRGYTF.

This clonotype was detected a few times. The chain carries TRBV20-1 and TRBJ2-5; maybe TRBD2 (6 bases). Germline loops: CDR1 DFQATT, CDR2 SNEGSKA (reference sequence). The CDR3 is 13 residues long. Trimming pared 3 bases from V and 4 bases from J, leaving 12 bases between. The CDR3 DNA follows: TGCAGTGCTAGCGGGGGTATCTTAGAGACCCAGTACTTC. This translates into CSASGGILETQYF.

This clonotype showed up just a few times. The chain is built from TRBV7-2 and TRBJ2-3; D is unresolved. V lost 4 bases to trimming and J lost 5 bases, with 7 bases between them. Germline loops: CDR1 SGHTA, CDR2 FQGNSA. The CDR3 length is 12 residues. The CDR3 coding sequence is TGTGCCAGCAGCTCCCAATTAGATACGCAGTATTTT. Its translation: CASSSQLDTQYF. The variable domain in full, completed from reference TRBV7-2 and TRBJ2-3, reads GAGVSQSPSNKVTEKGKDVELRCDPISGHTALYWYRQSLGQGLEFLIYFQGNSAPDKSGLPSDRFSAERTGGSVSTLTIQRTQQEDSAVYLCASSSQLDTQYFGPGTRLTVL.

The gene calls are TRBV7-9 and TRBJ2-3; D ambiguous. CDR3 length: 15 amino acids. Germline V gene sequence: CDR1 SEHNR, CDR2 FQNEAQ (reference sequence). Trimming took 1 base from V and 5 from J, leaving 13 bases between them. The CDR3 region is CASSLDSPHLDTQYF. CDR3 sequence (DNA): TGTGCCAGCAGCTTAGACAGTCCGCACTTAGATACGCAGTATTTT.

This clonotype came up many times. The chain couples TRBV7-9 to TRBJ2-3, with a tentative D call TRBD1 (6 bases). The CDR3 sequence is 19 residues long. Germline CDR1 reads SEHNR; CDR2 reads FQNEAQ (reference sequence). Trimming left V 6 bases short and J 1 base short, with 26 bases between. DNA for the CDR3: TGTGCCAGCAGTCCTCTCCGGGACACCTCGGTGGATGGCACAGATACGCAGTATTTT. Translating gives CASSPLRDTSVDGTDTQYF. The complete variable domain, with remaining parts taken from reference TRBV7-9 and TRBJ2-3, reads DTGVSQNPRHKITKRGQNVTFRCDPISEHNRLYWYRQTLGQGPEFLTYFQNEAQLEKSRLLSDRFSAERPKGSFSTLEIQRTEQGDSAMYLCASSPLRDTSVDGTDTQYFGPGTRLTVL.

This clonotype was picked up many times. The J gene is TRBJ2-3, the V gene TRBV7-9; no clear D. The ends were cut back, 1 base at V and 8 bases at J, with 13 bases in the middle. The CDR3 totals 14 residues. Germline CDR1 reads SEHNR; CDR2 reads FQNEAQ (reference sequence). In DNA form, the CDR3 reads TGTGCCAGCAGCTTAGGCCTACAATATAGTACGCAGTATTTT. Its protein is CASSLGLQYSTQYF.